Each of the 6 T cell receptor beta chains below was sequenced from the same sample in a study of blood T cells in healthy people across ages. The second PCR ran about 6 to 11 cycles with a sample-barcoded 5' primer and J-beta primers. TCRdb processed the 5' RACE reads anew with MiXCR; each CDR3 protein has one entry. The table lists around 620,000 distinct CDR3 sequences, about 26% of them singletons. Sample: blood. Every receptor here comes from a woman aged 70-85 years in good health.

The chain recombines TRBV29-1 with TRBJ2-4; the D is unclear. Germline CDR1 and CDR2: SQVTM and ANQGSEA. Trimming cost V 5 bases and J 0 bases, with 8 bases left between them. CDR3 length equals 13 residues. The CDR3 here is CSVRQLAKNIQYF. The DNA of the CDR3 is TGCAGCGTTCGGCAGCTAGCCAAAAACATTCAGTACTTC.

Only a few counts were recorded for this clonotype. The chain combines TRBV3-1 with TRBJ2-2; D not resolved. The CDR3 sequence is 13 residues long. Per germline, CDR1 LGHDT and CDR2 YNNKEL (reference sequence). Trimming took 2 bases from V and 4 from J, leaving 5 bases between them. CDR3 in amino acids: CASSQTGTGELFF. For the CDR3, the DNA is TGTGCCAGCAGCCAAACTGGCACCGGGGAGCTGTTTTTT.

This chain uses TRBV7-2 with TRBJ2-5, with 7 bases that match TRBD1. With 7 bases clipped from V and 5 bases from J, the junction kept 7 bases outside the gene matches. Germline V gene lookup returns CDR1 SGHTA and CDR2 FQGNSA. This CDR3 has 13 amino acids. This CDR3 is CASTRTGRETQYF. CDR3 in DNA: TGTGCCAGCACCCGGACAGGCAGGGAGACCCAGTACTTC.

This clonotype was found a few times. V and J are TRBV6-5 and TRBJ1-1; 7 nucleotides line up with TRBD1. J lost 5 bases, V lost 7 bases, and 13 bases had no gene match. Germline CDR1 MNHEY, CDR2 SVGAGI. The CDR3 runs to 15 residues. CDR3 loop: CASTTTGARWTEAFF. CDR3 DNA sequence: TGTGCCAGCACCACTACAGGGGCGCGTTGGACTGAAGCTTTCTTT.

CDR3 loop: CASSLALGSGNTEAFF. The CDR3 DNA follows: TGCGCCAGCAGCTTGGCCTTAGGGTCTGGGAACACTGAAGCTTTCTTT. The chain carries TRBV5-1 and TRBJ1-1; the D is unclear. This CDR3 spans 16 amino acids. V shed 0 bases and J shed 1 base, with 13 bases lying between them. Germline V CDR1 and CDR2: SGHRS, YFSETQ.

A note on this clonotype: The junction shows a germline mismatch at one end, possibly a read error. The V gene is TRBV14, the J gene TRBJ2-1; 8 nucleotides agree with TRBD1. The CDR3 totals 14 residues. Germline V gives CDR1 SGHDN, CDR2 FVKESK. CDR3 amino acids: CANSQVGAGTGQFF. In DNA, the CDR3 is TGTGCCAACAGCCAAGTCGGGGCCGGGACAGGGCAGTTCTTC.